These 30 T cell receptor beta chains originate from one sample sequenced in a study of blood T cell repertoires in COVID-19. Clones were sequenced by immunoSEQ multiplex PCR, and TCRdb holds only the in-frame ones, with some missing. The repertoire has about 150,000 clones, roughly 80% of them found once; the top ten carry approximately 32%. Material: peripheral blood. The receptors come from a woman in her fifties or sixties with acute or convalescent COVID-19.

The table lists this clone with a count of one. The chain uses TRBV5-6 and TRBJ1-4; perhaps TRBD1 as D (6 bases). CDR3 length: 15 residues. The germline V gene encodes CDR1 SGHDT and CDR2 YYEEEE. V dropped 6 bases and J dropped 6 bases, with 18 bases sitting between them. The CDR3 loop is CASTVRSAGDEKLFF. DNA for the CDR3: TGTGCCAGCACCGTTAGGTCCGCAGGGGATGAAAAACTGTTTTTT.

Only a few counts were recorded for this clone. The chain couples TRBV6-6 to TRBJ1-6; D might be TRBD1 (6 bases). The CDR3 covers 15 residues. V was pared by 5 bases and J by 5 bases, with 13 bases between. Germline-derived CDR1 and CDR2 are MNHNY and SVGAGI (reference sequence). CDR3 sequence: CASSPLGGNNSPLHF. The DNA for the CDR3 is TGTGCCAGCAGTCCCTTAGGGGGAAATAATTCACCCCTCCACTTT.

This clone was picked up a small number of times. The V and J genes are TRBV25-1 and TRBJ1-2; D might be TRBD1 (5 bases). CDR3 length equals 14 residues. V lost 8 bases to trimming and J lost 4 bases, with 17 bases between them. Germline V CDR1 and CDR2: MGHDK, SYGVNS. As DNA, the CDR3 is TGTGCCAGCCTAGTTGGGGGGGACCGCTATGGCTACACCTTC. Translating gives CASLVGGDRYGYTF.

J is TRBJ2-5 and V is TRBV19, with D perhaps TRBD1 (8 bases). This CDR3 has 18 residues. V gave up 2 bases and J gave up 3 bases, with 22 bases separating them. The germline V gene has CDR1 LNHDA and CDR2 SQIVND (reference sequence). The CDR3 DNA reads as TGTGCCAGTAGTATACCCCCCAGGGGGCTAGCGGAAGAAGAGACCCAGTACTTC. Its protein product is CASSIPPRGLAEEETQYF.

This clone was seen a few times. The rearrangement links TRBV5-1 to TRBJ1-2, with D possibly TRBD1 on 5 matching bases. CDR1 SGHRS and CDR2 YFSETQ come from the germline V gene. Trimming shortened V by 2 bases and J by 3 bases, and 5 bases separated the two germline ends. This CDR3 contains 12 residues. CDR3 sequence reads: CASSLGDYGYTF. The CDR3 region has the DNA TGCGCCAGCAGCTTAGGGGACTATGGCTACACCTTC.

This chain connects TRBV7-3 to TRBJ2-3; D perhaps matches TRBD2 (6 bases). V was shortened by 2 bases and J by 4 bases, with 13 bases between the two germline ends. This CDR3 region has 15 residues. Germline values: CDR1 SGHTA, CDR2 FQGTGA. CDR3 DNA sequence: TGTGCCAGCAGCTTAGCGGCGGGAATGGCAGATACGCAGTATTTT. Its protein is CASSLAAGMADTQYF. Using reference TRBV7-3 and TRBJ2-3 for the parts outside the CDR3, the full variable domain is GAGVSQTPSNKVTEKGKYVELRCDPISGHTALYWYRQSLGQGPEFLIYFQGTGAADDSGLPNDRFFAVRPEGSVSTLKIQRTERGDSAVYLCASSLAAGMADTQYFGPGTRLTVL.

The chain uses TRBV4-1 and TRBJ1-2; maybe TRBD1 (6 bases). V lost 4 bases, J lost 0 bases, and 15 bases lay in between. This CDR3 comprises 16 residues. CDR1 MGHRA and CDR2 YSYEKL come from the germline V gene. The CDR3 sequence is CASSRTPGEANYGYTF. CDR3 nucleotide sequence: TGCGCCAGCAGCCGGACACCAGGGGAAGCTAACTATGGCTACACCTTC.

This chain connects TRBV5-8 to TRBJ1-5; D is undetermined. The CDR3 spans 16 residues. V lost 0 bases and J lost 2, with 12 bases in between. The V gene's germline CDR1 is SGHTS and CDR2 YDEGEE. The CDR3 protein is CASSLGSGPGNQPQHF. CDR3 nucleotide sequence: TGTGCCAGCAGCTTGGGTAGTGGGCCGGGCAATCAGCCCCAGCATTTT.

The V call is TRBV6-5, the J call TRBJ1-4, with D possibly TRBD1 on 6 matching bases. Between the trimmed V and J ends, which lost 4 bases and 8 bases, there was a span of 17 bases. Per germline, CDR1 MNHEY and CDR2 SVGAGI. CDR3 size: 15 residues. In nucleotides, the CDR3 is TGTGCCAGCAGTTCACAGGGAGGGGTCCGGGAAAAACTGTTTTTT. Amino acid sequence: CASSSQGGVREKLFF.

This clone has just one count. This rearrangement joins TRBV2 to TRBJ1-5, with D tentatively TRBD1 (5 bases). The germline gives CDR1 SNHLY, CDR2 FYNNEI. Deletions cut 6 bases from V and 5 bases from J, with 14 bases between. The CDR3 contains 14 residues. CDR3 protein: CASRSLTEDQPQHF. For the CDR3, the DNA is TGTGCCAGCAGATCTCTGACAGAAGATCAGCCCCAGCATTTT. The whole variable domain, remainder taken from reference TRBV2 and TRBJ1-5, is EPEVTQTPSHQVTQMGQEVILRCVPISNHLYFYWYRQILGQKVEFLVSFYNNEISEKSEIFDDQFSVERPDGSNFTLKIRSTKLEDSAMYFCASRSLTEDQPQHFGDGTRLSIL.

CDR3: CASSPPDGRVTGELFF. CDR3 coding DNA: TGTGCCAGCAGCCCCCCCGACGGCAGGGTCACCGGGGAGCTGTTTTTT. The chain combines TRBV7-2 with TRBJ2-2; D may be TRBD1 (5 bases). The CDR3 is 16 residues long. V gave up 5 bases and J gave up 4 bases, with 17 bases separating them. Germline V gene lookup returns CDR1 SGHTA and CDR2 FQGNSA.

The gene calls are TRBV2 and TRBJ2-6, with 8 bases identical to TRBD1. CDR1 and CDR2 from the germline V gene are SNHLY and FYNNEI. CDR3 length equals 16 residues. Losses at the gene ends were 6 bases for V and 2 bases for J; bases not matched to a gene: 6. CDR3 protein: CASSGQGVAGANVLTF. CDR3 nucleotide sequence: TGTGCCAGCAGCGGACAGGGAGTCGCTGGGGCCAACGTCCTGACTTTC.

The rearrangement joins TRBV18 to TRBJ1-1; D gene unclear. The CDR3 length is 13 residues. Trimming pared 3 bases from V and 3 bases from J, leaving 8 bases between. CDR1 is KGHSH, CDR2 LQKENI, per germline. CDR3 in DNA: TGTGCCAGCTCACCCTCGCGAGACACTGAAGCTTTCTTT. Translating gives CASSPSRDTEAFF.

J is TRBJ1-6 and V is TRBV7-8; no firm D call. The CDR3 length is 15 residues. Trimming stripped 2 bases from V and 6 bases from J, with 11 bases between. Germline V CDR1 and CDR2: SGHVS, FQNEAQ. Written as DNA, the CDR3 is TGTGCCAGCAGCTTATCAGGCCAGGTTAATTCACCCCTCCACTTT. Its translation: CASSLSGQVNSPLHF.

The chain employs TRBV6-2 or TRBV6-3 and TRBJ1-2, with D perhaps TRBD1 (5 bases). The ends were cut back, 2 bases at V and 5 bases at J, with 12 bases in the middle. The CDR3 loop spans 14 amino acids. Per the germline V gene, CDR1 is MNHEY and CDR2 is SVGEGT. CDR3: CASSYVGGQYGYTF. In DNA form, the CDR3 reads TGTGCCAGCAGTTACGTGGGGGGTCAGTATGGCTACACCTTC.

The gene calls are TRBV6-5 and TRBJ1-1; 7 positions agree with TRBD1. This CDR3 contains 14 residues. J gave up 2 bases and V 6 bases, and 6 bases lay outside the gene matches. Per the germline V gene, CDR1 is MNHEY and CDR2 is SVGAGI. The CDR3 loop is CASRGWDSNTEAFF. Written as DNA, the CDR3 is TGTGCCAGCAGGGGGTGGGACAGCAACACTGAAGCTTTCTTT.

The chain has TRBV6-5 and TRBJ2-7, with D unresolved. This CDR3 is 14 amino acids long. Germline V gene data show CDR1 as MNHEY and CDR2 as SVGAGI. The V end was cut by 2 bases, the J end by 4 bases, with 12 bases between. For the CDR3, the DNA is TGTGCCAGCAGTTACAGACAAACCCTGTACGAGCAGTACTTC. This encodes CASSYRQTLYEQYF.

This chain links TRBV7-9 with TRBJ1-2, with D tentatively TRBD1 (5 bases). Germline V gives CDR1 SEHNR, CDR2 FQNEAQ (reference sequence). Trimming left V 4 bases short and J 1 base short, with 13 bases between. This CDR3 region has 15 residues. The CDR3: CASSSPSGGNYGYTF. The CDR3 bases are TGTGCCAGCAGCTCGCCCTCCGGGGGTAACTATGGCTACACCTTC.

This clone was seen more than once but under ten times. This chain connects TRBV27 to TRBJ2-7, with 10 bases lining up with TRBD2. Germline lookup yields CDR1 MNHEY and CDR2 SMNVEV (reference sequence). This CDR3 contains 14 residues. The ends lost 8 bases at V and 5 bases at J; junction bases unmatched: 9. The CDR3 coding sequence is TGTGCCAGCGCAACCACTAGCGGGGCTCACGAGCAGTACGTC. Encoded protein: CASATTSGAHEQYV.

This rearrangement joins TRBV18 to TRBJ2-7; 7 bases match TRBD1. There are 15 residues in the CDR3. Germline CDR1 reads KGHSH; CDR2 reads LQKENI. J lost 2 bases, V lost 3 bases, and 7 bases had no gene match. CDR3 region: CASSPYRDSAYEQYF. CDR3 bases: TGTGCCAGCTCACCGTACCGGGACAGCGCCTACGAGCAGTACTTC.

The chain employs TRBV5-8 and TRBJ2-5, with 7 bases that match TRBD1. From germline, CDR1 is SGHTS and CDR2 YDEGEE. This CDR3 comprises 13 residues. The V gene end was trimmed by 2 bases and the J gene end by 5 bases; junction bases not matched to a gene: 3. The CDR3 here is CASSLQGMETQYF. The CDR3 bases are TGTGCCAGCAGCTTACAGGGGATGGAGACCCAGTACTTC.

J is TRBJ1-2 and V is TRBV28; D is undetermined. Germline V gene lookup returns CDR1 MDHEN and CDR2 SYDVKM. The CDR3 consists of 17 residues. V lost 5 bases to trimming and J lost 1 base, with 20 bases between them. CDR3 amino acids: CASSATLGGQNNYGYTF. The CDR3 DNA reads TGTGCCAGCAGTGCTACCTTGGGTGGGCAGAATAACTATGGCTACACCTTC.

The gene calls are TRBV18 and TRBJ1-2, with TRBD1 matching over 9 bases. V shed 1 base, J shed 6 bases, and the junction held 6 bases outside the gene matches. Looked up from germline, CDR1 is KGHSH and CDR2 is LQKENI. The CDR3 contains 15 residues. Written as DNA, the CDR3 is TGTGCCAGCTCACCACTAGGACAGGGGAGCGATGGCTACACCTTC. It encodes CASSPLGQGSDGYTF.

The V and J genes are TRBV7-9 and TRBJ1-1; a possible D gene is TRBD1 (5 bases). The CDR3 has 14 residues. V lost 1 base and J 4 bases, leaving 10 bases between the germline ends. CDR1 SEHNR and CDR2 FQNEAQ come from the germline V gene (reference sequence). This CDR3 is CASSLVQGLTEAFF. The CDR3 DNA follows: TGTGCCAGCAGCTTAGTTCAGGGACTCACTGAAGCTTTCTTT.

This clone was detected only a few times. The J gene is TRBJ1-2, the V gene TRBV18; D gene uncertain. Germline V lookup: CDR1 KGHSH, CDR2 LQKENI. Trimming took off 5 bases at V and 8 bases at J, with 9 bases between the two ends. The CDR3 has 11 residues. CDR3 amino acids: CASSVERGYTF. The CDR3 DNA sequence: TGTGCCAGCTCAGTGGAGAGGGGCTACACCTTC.

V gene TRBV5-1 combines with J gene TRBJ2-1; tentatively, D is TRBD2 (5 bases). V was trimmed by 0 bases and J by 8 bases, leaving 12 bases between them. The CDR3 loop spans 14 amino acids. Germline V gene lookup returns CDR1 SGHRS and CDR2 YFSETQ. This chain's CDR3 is CASSLAASQDEQFF. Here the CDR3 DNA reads TGCGCCAGCAGCTTGGCAGCTAGCCAGGATGAGCAGTTCTTC.

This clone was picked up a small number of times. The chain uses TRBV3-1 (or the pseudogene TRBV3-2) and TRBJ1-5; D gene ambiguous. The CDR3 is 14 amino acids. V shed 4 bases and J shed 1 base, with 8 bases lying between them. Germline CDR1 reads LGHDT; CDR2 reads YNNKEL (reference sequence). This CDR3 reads CASSPMRSNQPQHF. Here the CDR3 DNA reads TGTGCCAGCAGCCCCATGAGGAGCAATCAGCCCCAGCATTTT.

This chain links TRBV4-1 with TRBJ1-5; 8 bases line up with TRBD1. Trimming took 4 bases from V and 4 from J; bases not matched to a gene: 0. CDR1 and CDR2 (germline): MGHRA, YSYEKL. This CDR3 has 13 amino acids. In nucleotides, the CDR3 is TGCGCCAGCAGCCGGACAGGGAATCAGCCCCAGCATTTT. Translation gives CASSRTGNQPQHF.

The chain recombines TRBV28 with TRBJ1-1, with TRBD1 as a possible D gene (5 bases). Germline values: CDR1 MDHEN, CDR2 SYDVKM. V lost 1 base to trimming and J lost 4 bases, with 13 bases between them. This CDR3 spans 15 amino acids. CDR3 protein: CASSLYQGRGTEAFF. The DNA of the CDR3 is TGTGCCAGCAGTTTATATCAGGGAAGGGGCACTGAAGCTTTCTTT. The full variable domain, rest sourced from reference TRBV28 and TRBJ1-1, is DVKVTQSSRYLVKRTGEKVFLECVQDMDHENMFWYRQDPGLGLRLIYFSYDVKMKEKGDIPEGYSVSREKKERFSLILESASTNQTSMYLCASSLYQGRGTEAFFGQGTRLTVV.

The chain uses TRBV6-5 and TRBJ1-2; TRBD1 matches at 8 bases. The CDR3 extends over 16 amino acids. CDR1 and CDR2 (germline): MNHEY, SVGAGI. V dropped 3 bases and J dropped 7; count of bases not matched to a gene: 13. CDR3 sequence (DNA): TGTGCCAGCAGTTATAAGTATCGGACAGGGAGTGCTGGCTACACCTTC. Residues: CASSYKYRTGSAGYTF.